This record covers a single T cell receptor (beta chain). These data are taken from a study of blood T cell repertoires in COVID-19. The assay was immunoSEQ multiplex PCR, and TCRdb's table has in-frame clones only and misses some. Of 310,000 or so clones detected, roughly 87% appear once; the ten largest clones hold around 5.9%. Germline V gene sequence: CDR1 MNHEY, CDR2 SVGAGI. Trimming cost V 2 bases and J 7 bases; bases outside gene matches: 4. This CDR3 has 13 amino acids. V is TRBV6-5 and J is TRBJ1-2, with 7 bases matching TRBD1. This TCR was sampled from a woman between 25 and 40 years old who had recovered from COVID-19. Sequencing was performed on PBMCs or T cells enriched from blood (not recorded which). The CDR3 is CASSYGQGGGYTF. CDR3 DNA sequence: TGTGCCAGCAGTTACGGGCAGGGGGGTGGCTACACCTTC.